The 3 T cell receptor beta chains below were found in one sample sequenced in a study of T-cell reconstitution after alpha-beta-depleted transplantation in children (dated by TCRdb to 2016 to 2017). Library construction relied on PCR. The reads were generated on an Illumina HiSeq 2500. To normalize quantification of the TCRbeta repertoire, the TCR libraries were built with molecular barcoding that relied on unique molecular identifiers. The raw public data were reprocessed by TCRdb itself: fastp quality trimming at Q25, MiXCR clonotype calling, in-frame beta chains only. Each CDR3 protein gets just one entry, which takes the most common genes and DNA from the rows behind it. This sample gives approximately 240,000 distinct CDR3 sequences in total; over 9.5% of them show up just once. Around 5% of the sample is taken by the ten largest. Sequencing used PBMCs from the stem cell graft donor, obtained from the stem cell graft. These receptors were obtained from a human donor who donated a stem cell graft to a child with SCID.

This rearrangement joins TRBV7-2 to TRBJ1-1, with D unclear. Germline V gene lookup returns CDR1 SGHTA and CDR2 FQGNSA. With 3 bases removed from V and 2 bases from J, the gap between germline ends came to 13 bases. CDR3 length: 15 residues. CDR3 sequence: CASSLVGRDNTEAFF. CDR3 in DNA: TGTGCCAGCAGCTTGGTCGGCAGAGACAACACTGAAGCTTTCTTT.

This clonotype was detected ten times or more. The chain carries TRBV29-1 and TRBJ2-5, with D tentatively TRBD1 (8 bases). CDR3 length equals 19 residues. V was clipped by 6 bases and J by 2 bases, with 31 bases between them. Germline V lookup: CDR1 SQVTM, CDR2 ANQGSEA. The CDR3 spells CSVHGGGQDQGFQQETQYF. DNA for the CDR3: TGCAGCGTCCACGGCGGGGGACAGGACCAAGGTTTCCAACAAGAGACCCAGTACTTC.

The rearrangement uses TRBV29-1 and TRBJ2-6, with D tentatively TRBD1 or TRBD2 (5 bases each). The CDR3 is 17 residues long. The V gene lost 0 bases and the J gene lost 0 bases, with 12 bases spanning the gap. Germline CDR1 reads SQVTM; CDR2 reads ANQGSEA. The CDR3 sequence: CSVEDRTGPSGANVLTF. In DNA, the CDR3 is TGCAGCGTTGAAGACCGAACGGGGCCCTCTGGGGCCAACGTCCTGACTTTC.